Below, 21 T cell receptor beta chains from the same sample are listed, as sequenced in a study of blood T cell repertoires in COVID-19. Generated by immunoSEQ multiplex PCR, the TCRdb table keeps only in-frame clones and is missing some. The repertoire holds fewer than 200,000 clones, with around four fifths as singletons. The sequenced sample was PBMCs or T cells enriched from blood (not recorded which). These receptors came from a woman between 45 and 65 years old in a cohort exposed to, infected with or recovered from COVID-19 (not recorded which).

The chain joins TRBV7-9 to TRBJ2-7; 11 nucleotides line up with TRBD2. With V trimmed by 4 bases and J by 2 bases, 4 bases remained unmatched. CDR1 and CDR2 from the germline V gene are SEHNR and FQNEAQ (reference sequence). The length of the CDR3 is 15 residues. The CDR3 region is CASSWGTSGPYEQYF. The CDR3 DNA follows: TGTGCCAGCAGCTGGGGGACTAGCGGACCCTACGAGCAGTACTTC.

This clone turned up a few times. The chain joins TRBV9 to TRBJ1-6; 10 nucleotides match TRBD1. J was trimmed by 8 bases and V by 0 bases; bases with no gene match: 8. The germline V gene encodes CDR1 SGDLS and CDR2 YYNGEE. CDR3 length: 17 amino acids. Here the CDR3 DNA reads TGTGCCAGCAGCGTAGAAAGGGTGGGACAGGGGTATTCACCCCTCCACTTT. Its protein is CASSVERVGQGYSPLHF.

The chain recombines TRBV2 with TRBJ2-6; D ambiguous. The CDR3 spans 15 residues. The germline V gene has CDR1 SNHLY and CDR2 FYNNEI. With 6 bases removed from V and 1 base from J, the gap between germline ends came to 10 bases. CDR3: CASSLTASGANVLTF. The CDR3 DNA sequence: TGTGCCAGCAGCTTAACAGCTTCTGGGGCCAACGTCCTGACTTTC. Full variable domain (missing parts from reference TRBV2 and TRBJ2-6): EPEVTQTPSHQVTQMGQEVILRCVPISNHLYFYWYRQILGQKVEFLVSFYNNEISEKSEIFDDQFSVERPDGSNFTLKIRSTKLEDSAMYFCASSLTASGANVLTFGAGSRLTVL.

The J gene is TRBJ1-2, the V gene TRBV5-1, with 7 bases that match TRBD1. Trimming removed 3 bases from V and 7 bases from J; junction bases left unmatched: 12. Looked up from germline, CDR1 is SGHRS and CDR2 is YFSETQ. The CDR3 is 15 amino acids. CDR3 region: CASSSTGVLTAGYTF. CDR3 coding DNA: TGCGCCAGCAGCTCAACAGGGGTCCTAACGGCTGGCTACACCTTC.

This rearrangement joins TRBV7-9 to TRBJ2-6, with D hard to call. The germline gives CDR1 SEHNR, CDR2 FQNEAQ (reference sequence). The V end lost 5 bases, the J end lost 0 bases, and 8 bases lay between the germline ends. The CDR3 contains 15 residues. The CDR3 nucleotides are TGTGCCAGCAGCCTAATACCCTCTGGGGCCAACGTCCTGACTTTC. This translates into CASSLIPSGANVLTF.

The chain employs TRBV7-2 and TRBJ2-7; 7 nucleotides align to TRBD2. V lost 5 bases, J lost 2 bases, and 6 bases stayed unmatched. The germline CDR1 and CDR2 sequences are SGHTA and FQGNSA. CDR3 length equals 14 residues. DNA of the CDR3: TGTGCCAGCAGCAGTGGCGGGGGTCCCTACGAGCAGTACTTC. This translates into CASSSGGGPYEQYF.

Notes on this clone: Within the sample, other DNA sequences also encode this same CDR3. The CDR3 DNA reads as TGCGCCAGCAGTGGCGGAAGCACAGATACGCAGTATTTT. This translates into CASSGGSTDTQYF. V and J are TRBV5-1 and TRBJ2-3; D not resolved. Germline V gene data show CDR1 as SGHRS and CDR2 as YFSETQ. The CDR3 consists of 13 residues. Trimming cost V 5 bases and J 0 bases, with 7 bases left between them.

The genes are TRBV4-1 and TRBJ2-3, with TRBD2 matching over 15 bases. Germline CDR1 and CDR2: MGHRA and YSYEKL. The CDR3 runs 18 residues. V lost 4 bases to trimming and J lost 2 bases; unmatched junction nucleotides: 7. Here the CDR3 reads CASSLGTSGGRPTDTQYF. As DNA, the CDR3 is TGCGCCAGCAGCCTTGGGACTAGCGGGGGGCGCCCCACAGATACGCAGTATTTT.

The V and J genes are TRBV12-3 or TRBV12-4 and TRBJ2-7, with D perhaps TRBD2 (5 bases). There are 13 residues in the CDR3. The V gene lost 2 bases and the J gene lost 4 bases, with 9 bases spanning the gap. The CDR3 DNA is TGTGCCAGCAGTTTAAGTGGGAGTTACGAGCAGTACTTC. Residues: CASSLSGSYEQYF.

J is TRBJ2-3 and V is TRBV18; D not resolved. The V and J ends lost 1 base and 5 bases respectively, with 10 bases between them. Looked up from germline, CDR1 is KGHSH and CDR2 is LQKENI. The CDR3 has 14 residues. CDR3 residues: CASSPQVRGDTQYF. CDR3 DNA sequence: TGTGCCAGCTCACCACAGGTCAGAGGAGATACGCAGTATTTT. The full variable domain, completed using reference TRBV18 and TRBJ2-3, is NAGVMQNPRHLVRRRGQEARLRCSPMKGHSHVYWYRQLPEEGLKFMVYLQKENIIDESGMPKERFSAEFPKEGPSILRIQQVVRGDSAAYFCASSPQVRGDTQYFGPGTRLTVL.

This chain links TRBV15 with TRBJ2-7; no reliable D call. Trimming shortened V by 0 bases and J by 5 bases, and 5 bases separated the two germline ends. CDR1 is LNHNV, CDR2 YYDKDF, per germline (reference sequence). CDR3 length equals 12 residues. The CDR3 region has the DNA TGTGCCACCAGCAGAGACCCGGACGAGCAGTACTTC. It yields the protein CATSRDPDEQYF.

This clone was counted many times. The chain employs TRBV27 and TRBJ2-2; 8 bases fit TRBD1. V was clipped by 6 bases and J by 1 base; unmatched bases: 7. The CDR3 runs 16 residues. The germline V gene has CDR1 MNHEY and CDR2 SMNVEV (reference sequence). CDR3 DNA: TGTGCCAGCAGCCGTACCACAGGGGGGAACACCGGGGAGCTGTTTTTT. This sequence encodes CASSRTTGGNTGELFF.

CDR3 DNA sequence: TGTGCCAGCAGCTGGAAGGGACAGGGCGGCTACGAGCAGTACTTC. The encoded protein is CASSWKGQGGYEQYF. The chain recombines TRBV5-4 with TRBJ2-7; 9 nucleotides align to TRBD1. Per germline, CDR1 SGHNT and CDR2 YYREEE (reference sequence). V lost 3 bases, J lost 3 bases, and 7 bases stayed unmatched. The CDR3 runs 15 residues.

For the CDR3, the DNA is TGCAGTGCTAGTGAGGCAGGGGAGGGGCGGGCGCAGTATTTT. This translates into CSASEAGEGRAQYF. The chain combines TRBV20-1 with TRBJ2-3, with a possible D match to TRBD2 (7 bases). V was clipped by 3 bases and J by 10 bases, with 20 bases between them. This CDR3 is 14 amino acids long. Germline V gene data show CDR1 as DFQATT and CDR2 as SNEGSKA (reference sequence).

The chain recombines TRBV2 with TRBJ1-1; no clear D. This CDR3 comprises 14 residues. V lost 3 bases to trimming and J lost 0 bases, with 8 bases between them. The germline gives CDR1 SNHLY, CDR2 FYNNEI. The CDR3 DNA reads as TGTGCCAGCAGTGATGCACTCATGAACACTGAAGCTTTCTTT. This translates into CASSDALMNTEAFF.

The CDR3 bases are TGTGCCACCAGCGGACCCAGCGGGGGGGCATTCATTAACGATGAGCAGTTCTTC. It specifies CATSGPSGGAFINDEQFF. J is TRBJ2-1 and V is TRBV15, with 10 bases identical to TRBD2. The CDR3 runs to 18 residues. V gave up 5 bases and J gave up 8 bases; unmatched junction bases: 18. The germline CDR1 and CDR2 sequences are LNHNV and YYDKDF (reference sequence).

The chain employs TRBV6-6 and TRBJ2-7; 8 bases line up with TRBD1. The germline V gene has CDR1 MNHNY and CDR2 SVGAGI (reference sequence). The CDR3 length is 16 residues. After removal of 0 bases from V and 0 bases from J, the junction contained 4 bases not matched to a gene. This CDR3 reads CASSYSRQGSSYEQYF. In DNA, the CDR3 is TGTGCCAGCAGTTACTCTCGACAGGGGAGCTCCTACGAGCAGTACTTC.

The chain links TRBV4-1 to TRBJ2-5; 8 positions agree with TRBD1. The V gene's germline CDR1 is MGHRA and CDR2 YSYEKL. This CDR3 is built from 15 residues. Germline trimming cut 1 base from V and 5 bases from J; bases unmatched to any gene: 6. The CDR3 DNA reads TGCGCCAGCAGCCAAGGGTCCCGGACAGGGGAGACCCAGTACTTC. Its protein product is CASSQGSRTGETQYF.

The chain combines TRBV5-6 with TRBJ2-5, with TRBD2 matching over 7 bases. This CDR3 region has 16 residues. Trimming removed 4 bases from V and 0 bases from J; junction bases left unmatched: 9. CDR1 SGHDT and CDR2 YYEEEE come from the germline V gene. This CDR3 is CASSTGGKQYQETQYF. Here the CDR3 DNA reads TGTGCCAGCAGCACCGGGGGGAAGCAGTACCAAGAGACCCAGTACTTC.

The V gene is TRBV5-1, the J gene TRBJ1-2; D might be TRBD1 (6 bases). The CDR3 consists of 13 residues. Trimming left V 0 bases short and J 4 bases short, with 7 bases between. The germline V gene has CDR1 SGHRS and CDR2 YFSETQ. The CDR3 reads CASSLDRAYGYTF. The DNA for the CDR3 is TGCGCCAGCAGCTTGGACAGGGCCTATGGCTACACCTTC.

The J gene is TRBJ1-5, the V gene TRBV9; TRBD1 is a possible D gene (6 bases). CDR3 length: 15 residues. V was trimmed by 0 bases and J by 2 bases, leaving 9 bases between them. The germline V gene encodes CDR1 SGDLS and CDR2 YYNGEE. DNA of the CDR3: TGTGCCAGCAGCGTAGATTACAGGGGCAATCAGCCCCAGCATTTT. This codes for CASSVDYRGNQPQHF.